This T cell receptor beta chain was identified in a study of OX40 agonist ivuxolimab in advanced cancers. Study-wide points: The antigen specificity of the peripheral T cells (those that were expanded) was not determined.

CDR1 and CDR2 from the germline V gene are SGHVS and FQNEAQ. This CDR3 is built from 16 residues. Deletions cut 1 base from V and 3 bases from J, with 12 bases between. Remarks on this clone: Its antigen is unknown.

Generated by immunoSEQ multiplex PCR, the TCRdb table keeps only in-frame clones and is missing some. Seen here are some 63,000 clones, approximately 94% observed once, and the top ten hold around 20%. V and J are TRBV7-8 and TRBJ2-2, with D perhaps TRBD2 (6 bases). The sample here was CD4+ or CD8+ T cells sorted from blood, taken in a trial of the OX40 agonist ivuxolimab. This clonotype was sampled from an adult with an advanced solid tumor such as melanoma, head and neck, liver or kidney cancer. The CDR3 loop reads CASSLGRVTDTGELFF. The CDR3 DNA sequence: TGTGCCAGCAGCTTAGGGAGGGTTACAGACACCGGGGAGCTGTTTTTT.